This entry describes one T cell receptor (beta chain). Its cognate antigen is unknown. One junction end disagrees with the germline gene, perhaps due to a read error. The record originates from a study of blood T cells in healthy people across ages. This CDR3 comprises 14 residues. The germline V gene encodes CDR1 GTSNPN and CDR2 SVGIG (reference sequence). A second PCR, run for roughly 7 to 12 cycles, used a sample-barcoded 5' primer plus a J-beta primer mix. TCRdb processed the 5' RACE reads anew with MiXCR; each CDR3 protein has one entry. The sample contains about 560,000 distinct CDR3 sequences, about 28% of which appear only once. Overall study findings and caveats: Researchers said unsorted PBMCs prevented a conclusive naive versus antigen-experienced comparison. In older individuals, TCR beta diversity per million T cells was lower, falling roughly linearly with age.

Individuals who donated were healthy Caucasians from Russia aged 6 to 90. The draw of peripheral blood yielded roughly 10 milliliters from each donor. In addition, the sample was reused for a study of T cells of mothers and their children.

Sequenced: blood. The V call is TRBV30, the J call TRBJ1-5, with 9 nucleotides matching TRBD1. This TCR derives from a boy aged 2 to 10 in good health. CDR3 nucleotide sequence: TGTGTCTGGAGCCGACAGGGGGTAAATCAGCCCCAGCATTTT. It yields the protein CVWSRQGVNQPQHF.